One and the same sample provided the 22 T cell receptor beta chains below, sequenced in a study of CD8+ T cells in alopecia areata. Extracted RNA was reverse transcribed into cDNA, the sequencing template. Data came from immunoSEQ multiplex PCR; TCRdb stores just in-frame clones and leaves some out. The sample consists of 50,000 to 65,000 clones, 40% to 55% of them appearing once. Indicated treatment: oral pan-JAK inhibitor, 5-10 mg twice daily. The specimen comprised CD8+ T cells sorted from blood, sampled at approximately week 37, from a patient treated with tofacitinib. The receptors come from a human donor with alopecia areata.

The rearrangement joins TRBV29-1 to TRBJ2-1; D uncertain. V lost 4 bases and J 0 bases, leaving 19 bases between the germline ends. Germline assignment: CDR1 SQVTM and CDR2 ANQGSEA. The CDR3 has 17 amino acids. CDR3 bases: TGCAGCGTTGCTAAACTACAGTTCCCGAGCTCCTACAATGAGCAGTTCTTC. It specifies CSVAKLQFPSSYNEQFF.

The chain uses TRBV7-2 and TRBJ1-2; D gene uncertain. The CDR3 length is 14 residues. In germline, CDR1 is SGHTA, CDR2 FQGNSA. V was cut by 7 bases and J by 0 bases, with 12 bases left in between. CDR3 DNA: TGTGCCAGCACCTTTAACTTAGCTAACTATGGCTACACCTTC. This codes for CASTFNLANYGYTF.

The rearrangement joins TRBV29-1 to TRBJ2-2; tentative D call: TRBD1 (5 bases). Germline V gene data show CDR1 as SQVTM and CDR2 as ANQGSEA. The V end was cut by 7 bases, the J end by 5 bases, with 11 bases between. CDR3 size: 12 residues. The CDR3 region has the DNA TGCAGCGCCCAGGGCGGAACCGGGGAGCTGTTTTTT. Protein product: CSAQGGTGELFF.

The J gene is TRBJ2-5, the V gene TRBV5-4; D is perhaps TRBD1 or TRBD2 (5 bases each). The CDR3 consists of 14 residues. From germline, CDR1 is SGHNT and CDR2 YYREEE (reference sequence). The V and J ends lost 4 bases and 2 bases respectively, with 12 bases between them. For the CDR3, the DNA is TGTGCCAGCAGCCCCCGGGACGGACAAGAGACCCAGTACTTC. As protein: CASSPRDGQETQYF.

The chain joins TRBV11-2 to TRBJ2-6; the D is unclear. The CDR3 covers 18 residues. From germline, CDR1 is SGHAT and CDR2 FQNNGV. Deletions cut 3 bases from V and 4 bases from J, with 19 bases between. The CDR3 nucleotides are TGTGCCAGCAGCTTCCCTTCCCCCCCCAGGAACGGGGCCAACGTCCTGACTTTC. It yields the protein CASSFPSPPRNGANVLTF.

V usage is TRBV7-9 and J usage is TRBJ1-2, with 7 positions matching TRBD1. This CDR3 contains 14 residues. Per the germline V gene, CDR1 is SEHNR and CDR2 is FQNEAQ (reference sequence). The J segment lost 8 bases and the V segment lost 2 bases, leaving 8 bases of the junction unmatched. The CDR3 is CASSLLAGGEGYTF. The CDR3 region has the DNA TGTGCCAGCAGCTTACTTGCAGGGGGAGAGGGCTACACCTTC.

V is TRBV5-6 and J is TRBJ2-7, with TRBD2 matching over 7 bases. The CDR3 runs 13 residues. V dropped 4 bases and J dropped 3; count of bases not matched to a gene: 4. CDR1 is SGHDT, CDR2 YYEEEE, per germline. The CDR3 sequence: CASSVTSVYEQYF. CDR3 coding DNA: TGTGCCAGCAGCGTTACTAGCGTCTACGAGCAGTACTTC.

CDR3 in DNA: TGTGCCAGCAGCTTGGGGGGAGGGGGCTACGAGCAGTACTTC. Translated, it gives CASSLGGGGYEQYF. The chain recombines TRBV7-2 with TRBJ2-7; the D gene is possibly TRBD2 (7 bases). Germline V lookup: CDR1 SGHTA, CDR2 FQGNSA. This CDR3 spans 14 amino acids. V lost 3 bases to trimming and J lost 3 bases, with 12 bases between them.

The chain uses TRBV7-2 and TRBJ1-2, with D possibly being TRBD1 (5 bases). Germline V lookup: CDR1 SGHTA, CDR2 FQGNSA. This CDR3 has 14 residues. Deletions cut 10 bases from V and 3 bases from J, with 18 bases between. The CDR3 region is CATKEGSSYYGYTF. The CDR3 nucleotides are TGTGCCACAAAGGAGGGGTCTTCATACTATGGCTACACCTTC.

The chain recombines TRBV5-1 with TRBJ1-5; D gene uncertain. The CDR3 is 14 amino acids. In germline, CDR1 is SGHRS, CDR2 YFSETQ. V was cut by 4 bases and J by 4 bases, with 12 bases left in between. CDR3 protein: CASSEWGSNQPQHF. In nucleotides, the CDR3 is TGCGCCAGCAGCGAATGGGGTTCGAATCAGCCCCAGCATTTT.

The chain employs TRBV30 and TRBJ2-2; D uncertain. CDR1 is GTSNPN and CDR2 is SVGIG in the germline V gene (reference sequence). This CDR3 is built from 11 residues. Trimming removed 0 bases from V and 6 bases from J, with 2 bases in between. The DNA of the CDR3 is TGTGCCTGGAGTGTAGCCGGGGAGCTGTTTTTT. This encodes CAWSVAGELFF.

This rearrangement joins TRBV4-2 to TRBJ2-1; TRBD2 aligns across 7 bases. The CDR3 runs to 14 residues. The V gene end was trimmed by 9 bases and the J gene end by 0 bases; junction bases not matched to a gene: 5. Germline V gene data show CDR1 as LGHNA and CDR2 as YNFKEQ. The CDR3 sequence: CASTSAPSYNEQFF. The CDR3 nucleotides read TGTGCCAGTACTAGCGCCCCCTCCTACAATGAGCAGTTCTTC.

CDR3 coding DNA: TGTGCCAGCAGCGTAGTGGGCTCTGGGGCCAACGTCCTGACTTTC. This gives the protein CASSVVGSGANVLTF. The V gene is TRBV9, the J gene TRBJ2-6, with D unclear. Germline CDR1 SGDLS, CDR2 YYNGEE. V was trimmed by 0 bases and J by 0 bases, leaving 4 bases between them. The CDR3 has 15 residues.

The J gene is TRBJ2-1, the V gene TRBV18; tentative D call: TRBD2 (6 bases). Germline V CDR1 and CDR2: KGHSH, LQKENI. The CDR3 contains 15 residues. V was clipped by 3 bases and J by 9 bases, with 18 bases between them. CDR3 in DNA: TGTGCCAGCTCACCGGCGGGGAGGTACCGCAGTGAGCAGTTCTTC. Encoded protein: CASSPAGRYRSEQFF.

The rearrangement joins TRBV27 to TRBJ2-2; 7 bases match TRBD1. The CDR3 consists of 15 residues. The J segment lost 2 bases and the V segment lost 5 bases, leaving 5 bases of the junction unmatched. CDR1 is MNHEY and CDR2 is SMNVEV in the germline V gene (reference sequence). DNA of the CDR3: TGTGCCAGCAGTCTCCGACAGGGAAACACCGGGGAGCTGTTTTTT. This encodes CASSLRQGNTGELFF.

This clone was detected only a few times. The CDR3 loop is CASSNSGAYNEQFF. CDR3 bases: TGTGCCAGCAGTAATAGCGGAGCCTACAATGAGCAGTTCTTC. The rearrangement uses TRBV27 and TRBJ2-1, with D perhaps matching TRBD2 (6 bases). Germline assignment: CDR1 MNHEY and CDR2 SMNVEV (reference sequence). V was cut by 5 bases and J by 2 bases, with 10 bases left in between. The CDR3 runs to 14 residues.

This clone appeared many times. The chain couples TRBV7-6 to TRBJ2-1, with D perhaps matching TRBD2 (5 bases). The CDR3 length is 11 residues. Trimming took 5 bases from V and 7 from J, leaving 6 bases between them. Germline V gives CDR1 SGHVS, CDR2 FNYEAQ. The CDR3 loop is CASSRTNEQFF. The CDR3 nucleotides read TGTGCCAGCAGCCGGACTAATGAGCAGTTCTTC.

The gene calls are TRBV7-8 and TRBJ1-2; 9 nucleotides line up with TRBD1. Losses at the gene ends were 0 bases for V and 4 bases for J; bases not matched to a gene: 9. This CDR3 region has 17 residues. Looked up from germline, CDR1 is SGHVS and CDR2 is FQNEAQ. As DNA, the CDR3 is TGTGCCAGCAGCTTAGCCGGGACAGGGACCCCGATCTATGGCTACACCTTC. Translated, it gives CASSLAGTGTPIYGYTF.

The rearrangement links TRBV27 to TRBJ2-7; D might be TRBD2 (5 bases). V lost 6 bases and J 0 bases, leaving 15 bases between the germline ends. CDR3 length equals 15 residues. Germline V gene lookup returns CDR1 MNHEY and CDR2 SMNVEV (reference sequence). In DNA, the CDR3 is TGTGCCAGCAGCCTGGACTTCTCGAGCTCCTACGAGCAGTACTTC. Protein product: CASSLDFSSSYEQYF.

This clone was recorded a few times. The chain has TRBV29-1 and TRBJ1-2; D is unclear. Germline CDR1 and CDR2: SQVTM and ANQGSEA. This CDR3 comprises 13 residues. The V end was cut by 6 bases, the J end by 0 bases, with 11 bases between. In nucleotides, the CDR3 is TGCAGCGTGGACCCGGGTTCTAACTATGGCTACACCTTC. Encoded protein: CSVDPGSNYGYTF.

The genes are TRBV29-1 and TRBJ2-7, with TRBD1 identical over 7 bases. The germline gives CDR1 SQVTM, CDR2 ANQGSEA. This CDR3 is 14 amino acids long. Trimming removed 5 bases from V and 2 bases from J; junction bases left unmatched: 9. The CDR3 here is CSVLSTGATYEQYF. The CDR3 nucleotides read TGCAGCGTTCTTTCCACAGGGGCTACCTACGAGCAGTACTTC.

This clone was observed once. The J gene is TRBJ2-6, the V gene TRBV2, with D possibly matching TRBD1 (6 bases). The CDR3 has 15 residues. V lost 6 bases, J lost 1 base, and 10 bases lay in between. Germline CDR1 reads SNHLY; CDR2 reads FYNNEI. This CDR3 reads CASREDSSGANVLTF. The DNA of the CDR3 is TGTGCCAGCAGGGAGGACAGTTCTGGGGCCAACGTCCTGACTTTC. Combining the CDR3 with reference TRBV2 and TRBJ2-6 gives the whole variable domain EPEVTQTPSHQVTQMGQEVILRCVPISNHLYFYWYRQILGQKVEFLVSFYNNEISEKSEIFDDQFSVERPDGSNFTLKIRSTKLEDSAMYFCASREDSSGANVLTFGAGSRLTVL.